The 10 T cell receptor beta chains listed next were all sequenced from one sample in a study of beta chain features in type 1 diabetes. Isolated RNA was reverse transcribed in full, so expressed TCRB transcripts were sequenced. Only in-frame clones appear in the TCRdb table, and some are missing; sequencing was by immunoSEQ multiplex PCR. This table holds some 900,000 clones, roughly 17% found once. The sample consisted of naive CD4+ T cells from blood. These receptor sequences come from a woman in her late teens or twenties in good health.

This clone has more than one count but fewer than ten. The CDR3 is CASSSRTSGSLDTQYF. As DNA, the CDR3 is TGTGCCAGCAGTTCGCGGACTAGCGGGAGTTTGGATACGCAGTATTTT. The chain couples TRBV28 to TRBJ2-3; 13 nucleotides match TRBD2. The CDR3 consists of 16 residues. Germline CDR1 and CDR2: MDHEN and SYDVKM. Losses at the gene ends were 4 bases for V and 6 bases for J; bases not matched to a gene: 7.

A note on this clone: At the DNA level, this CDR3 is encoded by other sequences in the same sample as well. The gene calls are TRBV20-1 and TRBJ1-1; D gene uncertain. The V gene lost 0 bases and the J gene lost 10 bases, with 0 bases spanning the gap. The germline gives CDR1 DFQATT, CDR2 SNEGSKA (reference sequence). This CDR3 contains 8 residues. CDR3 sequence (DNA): TGCAGTGCTAGAGAAGCTTTCTTT. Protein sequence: CSAREAFF.

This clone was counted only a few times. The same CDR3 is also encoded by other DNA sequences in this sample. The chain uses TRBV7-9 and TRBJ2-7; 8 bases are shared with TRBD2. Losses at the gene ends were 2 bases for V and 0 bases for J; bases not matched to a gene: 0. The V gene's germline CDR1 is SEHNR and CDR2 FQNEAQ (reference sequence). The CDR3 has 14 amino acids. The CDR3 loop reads CASSLSGSSYEQYF. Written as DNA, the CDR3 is TGTGCCAGCAGCTTAAGCGGGAGCTCCTACGAGCAGTACTTC.

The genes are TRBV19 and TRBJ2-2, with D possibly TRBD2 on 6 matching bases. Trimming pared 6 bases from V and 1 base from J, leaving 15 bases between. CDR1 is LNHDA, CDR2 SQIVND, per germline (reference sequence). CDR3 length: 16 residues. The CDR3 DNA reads TGTGCCAGTAGGGGCGGGGAAGCCAAGAACACCGGGGAGCTGTTTTTT. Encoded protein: CASRGGEAKNTGELFF.

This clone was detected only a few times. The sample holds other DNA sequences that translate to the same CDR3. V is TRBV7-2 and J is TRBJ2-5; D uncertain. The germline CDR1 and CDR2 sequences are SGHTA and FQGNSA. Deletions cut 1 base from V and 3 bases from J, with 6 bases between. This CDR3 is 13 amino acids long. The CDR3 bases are TGTGCCAGCAGCTTAGTTAGGGAAGAGACCCAGTACTTC. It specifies CASSLVREETQYF.

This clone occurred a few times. This chain's CDR3 is CASSHETSGSYEQYF. CDR3 nucleotides: TGTGCCAGCAGCCATGAGACTAGCGGGAGTTACGAGCAGTACTTC. The chain has TRBV4-2 and TRBJ2-7, with TRBD2 identical over 12 bases. The CDR3 has 15 residues. CDR1 is LGHNA and CDR2 is YNFKEQ in the germline V gene. The junction had 4 bases not matched to a gene; V was cut back by 3 bases and J by 4 bases.

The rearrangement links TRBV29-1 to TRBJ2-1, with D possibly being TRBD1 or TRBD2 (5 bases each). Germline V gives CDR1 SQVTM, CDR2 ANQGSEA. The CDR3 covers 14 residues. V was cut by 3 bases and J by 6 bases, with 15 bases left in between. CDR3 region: CSVDRAARGNEQFF. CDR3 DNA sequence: TGCAGCGTTGACCGGGCCGCGAGGGGCAATGAGCAGTTCTTC.

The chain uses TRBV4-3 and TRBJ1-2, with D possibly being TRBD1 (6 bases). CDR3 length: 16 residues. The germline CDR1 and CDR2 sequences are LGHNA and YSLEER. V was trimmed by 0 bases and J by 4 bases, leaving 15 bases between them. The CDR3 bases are TGCGCCAGCAGCCAAGATCTGGGGGGCTGGGTCTATGGCTACACCTTC. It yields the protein CASSQDLGGWVYGYTF.

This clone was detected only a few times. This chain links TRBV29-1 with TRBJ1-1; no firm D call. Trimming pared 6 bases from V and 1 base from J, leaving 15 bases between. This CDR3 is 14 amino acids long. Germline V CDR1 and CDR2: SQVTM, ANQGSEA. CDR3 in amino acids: CSVALLGANTEAFF. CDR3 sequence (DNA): TGCAGCGTGGCCTTGTTGGGCGCGAACACTGAAGCTTTCTTT.

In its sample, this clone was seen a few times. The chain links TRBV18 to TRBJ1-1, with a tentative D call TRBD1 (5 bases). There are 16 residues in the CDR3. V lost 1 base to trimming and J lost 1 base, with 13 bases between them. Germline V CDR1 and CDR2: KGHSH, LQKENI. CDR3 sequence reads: CASSPRGTDRNTEAFF. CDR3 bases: TGTGCCAGCTCACCACGGGGCACGGATAGGAACACTGAAGCTTTCTTT.